The 11 T cell receptor beta chains in this list originate from one sample, sequenced in a study of beta chain features in type 1 diabetes (dated by TCRdb to 2017 to 2018). The library was built by means of the immunoSEQ multiplex PCR assay. The High Capacity cDNA Reverse Transcription Kit was used to reverse transcribe all of the isolated RNA, meaning that expressed TCRB transcripts were what got sequenced. TCRdb took over this immuneACCESS table, retaining in-frame rearrangements with V and J assigned. Such tables are incomplete; in checked studies, under half of the missing clones stem from an unresolved V gene, and the remainder is unexplained. This sample comprises some 400,000 clones, about 15% of them detected only once. The ten most abundant clones make up 0.019% of the sample. Sequenced material: naive CD4+ T cells from blood. The cell subset or site label, read with the paper, signifies: true naive CD4+ T cells. The receptors come from a woman between 18 and 29 years old in good health.

Only a few counts were recorded for this clone. The chain carries TRBV5-1 and TRBJ1-2; TRBD1 is a possible D gene (6 bases). Per germline, CDR1 SGHRS and CDR2 YFSETQ. There are 11 residues in the CDR3. The V gene lost 7 bases and the J gene lost 4 bases, with 8 bases spanning the gap. Written as DNA, the CDR3 is TGCGCCAGCCAGGGGAGCTATGGCTACACCTTC. Protein product: CASQGSYGYTF.

This clone was counted a few times. The chain combines TRBV9 with TRBJ2-5; tentatively, D is TRBD2 (5 bases). V was shortened by 3 bases and J by 1 base, with 10 bases between the two germline ends. The CDR3 spans 14 residues. Looked up from germline, CDR1 is SGDLS and CDR2 is YYNGEE. The CDR3 DNA sequence: TGTGCCAGCAGCGCCTGGGCGGGCCAAGAGACCCAGTACTTC. Its translation: CASSAWAGQETQYF.

Notes on this clone: In the same sample, other DNA sequences code for this CDR3. The CDR3 coding sequence is TGTGCCAGCAGCTTTAGAGAGACCCAGTACTTC. Protein product: CASSFRETQYF. The chain has TRBV7-9 and TRBJ2-5; D is uncertain. The CDR3 extends over 11 amino acids. Looked up from germline, CDR1 is SEHNR and CDR2 is FQNEAQ (reference sequence). Trimming took 3 bases from V and 4 from J, leaving 3 bases between them.

This clone was counted a few times. The J gene is TRBJ2-1, the V gene TRBV7-9, with D perhaps matching TRBD1 (6 bases). Germline V gene lookup returns CDR1 SEHNR and CDR2 FQNEAQ (reference sequence). V lost 1 base to trimming and J lost 7 bases, with 14 bases between them. The CDR3 is made up of 15 amino acids. The CDR3 nucleotides read TGTGCCAGCAGCTTAGATGGGGGCGATTGGAATGAGCAGTTCTTC. Translation gives CASSLDGGDWNEQFF.

V and J are TRBV19 and TRBJ1-5; a weak D match, TRBD1 (6 bases). The V end lost 7 bases, the J end lost 1 base, and 17 bases lay between the germline ends. Germline V lookup: CDR1 LNHDA, CDR2 SQIVND (reference sequence). The CDR3 totals 16 residues. For the CDR3, the DNA is TGTGCCAGTATCCCTTCAGACAGGCCCAGCAATCAGCCCCAGCATTTT. Amino acids: CASIPSDRPSNQPQHF.

In this sample, this clone turned up a few times. This chain links TRBV9 with TRBJ2-5; the D is unclear. CDR1 is SGDLS, CDR2 YYNGEE, per germline. Trimming took 1 base from V and 5 from J, leaving 12 bases between them. The CDR3 runs 14 residues. The CDR3, as DNA: TGTGCCAGCAGCGTACAGAGAGGCGGTGAGACCCAGTACTTC. Translation gives CASSVQRGGETQYF.

CDR3 amino acids: CASSLAASGSHNEQFF. The CDR3 coding sequence is TGTGCCAGCAGCTTAGCCGCTAGCGGGAGCCACAATGAGCAGTTCTTC. The chain links TRBV7-8 to TRBJ2-1; 10 nucleotides match TRBD2. The CDR3 has 16 residues. Germline V lookup: CDR1 SGHVS, CDR2 FQNEAQ. J lost 5 bases, V lost 0 bases, and 4 bases had no gene match.

This clone was found a few times. The genes are TRBV6-6 and TRBJ2-1; 12 positions agree with TRBD2. V was clipped by 5 bases and J by 8 bases; unmatched bases: 10. CDR1 and CDR2 (germline): MNHNY, SVGAGI (reference sequence). This CDR3 region has 16 residues. The CDR3 here is CASSRAQTSGSYEQFF. In nucleotides, the CDR3 is TGTGCCAGCAGTCGGGCTCAGACTAGCGGGAGCTATGAGCAGTTCTTC.

V gene TRBV5-4 combines with J gene TRBJ2-1; TRBD2 agrees at 7 bases. There are 15 residues in the CDR3. Germline-derived CDR1 and CDR2 are SGHNT and YYREEE (reference sequence). Trimming took 0 bases from V and 3 from J; bases not matched to a gene: 3. For the CDR3, the DNA is TGTGCCAGCAGCTTGGGGAGCGGGGTCTACAATGAGCAGTTCTTC. Its protein is CASSLGSGVYNEQFF.

This clone was detected only a few times. The chain carries TRBV29-1 and TRBJ2-3, with 9 bases identical to TRBD1. Germline CDR1 is SQVTM and CDR2 is ANQGSEA. Trimming cost V 3 bases and J 14 bases; bases outside gene matches: 9. This CDR3 has 12 residues. The CDR3 loop is CSVEKGQGHWYF. The CDR3 bases are TGCAGCGTTGAGAAGGGACAGGGACATTGGTATTTT.

J is TRBJ2-1 and V is TRBV28; TRBD1 might be the D (6 bases). The V end was cut by 5 bases, the J end by 16 bases, with 18 bases between. CDR3 length: 12 residues. CDR1 MDHEN and CDR2 SYDVKM come from the germline V gene. DNA for the CDR3: TGTGCCAGCAGTGAATTAACAGGGAGAAGATTCTTC. The encoded protein is CASSELTGRRFF.